This TCR beta chain was identified in a study of cytomegalovirus exposure and HLA in healthy donors listed by TCRdb under 2017. Context from the whole study: An earlier analysis of fewer than 750 of the donors reported approximately 260 Gb of sequence data and around 120 million unique TCR beta sequences obtained from about 179 million T cells. In an earlier analysis of several hundred of the donors, high-throughput TCR beta sequencing was used to judge whether each TCR beta V gene segment behaved as functional or pseudogenic. On average, 235,054 unique TCR beta nucleotide sequences were sequenced per donor among 398 genotyped donors of the cohort, with 15% to 20% of those sequences being non-productive. Donor age, sex, ethnicity and CMV serostatus were collected together with the repertoire data. Using immunosequencing, the study profiled T cell repertoires from 500 to 800 subjects and related those repertoires to cytomegalovirus serostatus. The later analysis used no new phenotypic data to find candidate immune exposures, relying instead on TCR beta sequences and their occurrence across donors. The genetic ancestry cluster associated with self-reported Caucasian donors included over 65% of the roughly 390 genotyped donors. The study aimed to test whether cataloging public T cell receptors could reveal signatures of past pathogen exposure. A separate validation cohort of over a hundred different subjects was used in addition to the 666-subject first cohort. High-throughput TCR immunosequencing, statistical association of individual TCRs with disease status, and machine learning were combined to predict cytomegalovirus infection status. Roughly 5 DR-DQ haplotypes were treated as single units for association and clustering because of strong linkage in the cohort. A later genetic analysis used genome-wide SNP genotypes for about three fifths of the 666 donors, treating that subset as a discovery cohort. Every discovery cohort repertoire had been produced on one sequencing platform. A later analysis re-analyzed previously published TCR beta repertoires from approximately 700 donors and added high-resolution HLA genotyping to study TCR occurrence patterns. HLA typing included class I and class II loci at four-digit resolution. Typing coverage varied by locus: about 620-630 donors for A, B, C, DRB1 and DQB1; approximately 520 for DQA1; 606 for DPA1; 450 to 480 for DPB1. Roughly 300 gigabases of sequencing data and approximately 85 million unique TCR sequences were included in an early release covering about 700 HLA-typed donors.

Study-wide findings and limitations: According to a later analysis, TCR association rates differed among HLA loci, with DRB1 alleles showing the most associated TCRs and HLA-C alleles showing the fewest. The authors suggested that the approach could potentially be extended to other disease states and immunological phenotypes. An association between a missense DCLRE1C variant and V-gene and J-gene trimming of TCR beta chains was found in a later genetic analysis and replicated in an independent cohort. In an earlier analysis of a few hundred of the donors, most TCR beta V segments were observed in productive rearrangements about 90% or about 30% of the time, broadly matching IMGT annotations. Compared with the approximately 720-donor mean, donors in an Asian-associated ancestry cluster had fewer N-insertions in productive TCRs, according to a later genetic analysis. Strong co-occurrence of HLA alleles, especially DR and DQ, made assigning TCR associations to individual alleles difficult. A few of the identified cytomegalovirus-associated TCR beta chains were confirmed in vitro to be specific for cytomegalovirus antigens. A further reported finding was that TCR beta sequences accurately predicted the HLA-A and HLA-B alleles for most subjects in the first cohort. The presence/absence analyses assumed that sequencing depth was roughly uniform across donors, and that assumption may not be true. Because counts were too low, 15 to 20 rarely observed V segments, including chromosome 9 orphons, were excluded from the earlier analysis of 500 to 700 of the donors. In a later analysis, most CMV-associated TCR beta chains were found to appear HLA-restricted, with HLA associations seemingly driven largely by CMV exposure. In a later analysis, about 16,000 TCR beta sequences were associated with specific HLA alleles at a false discovery rate of 0.05. For the cohort, immune exposure information was limited to CMV serostatus. The 87-base-pair reads could not distinguish some IMGT-functional V segments, including TRBV6-2 and TRBV6-3, so those segments were excluded. The classifier was reported to diagnose cytomegalovirus status with high specificity and sensitivity in both the original cohort and the validation cohort. Correlated functional status among segregating V segments might reflect linkage disequilibrium, but an unknown experimental factor could not be ruled out. Compared with equally common non-associated chains, HLA-associated TCR beta chains in a later analysis were more clonally expanded and had lower generation probabilities. According to a later analysis, parvovirus B19, influenza, CMV and Epstein-Barr virus appeared linked to several top co-occurrence clusters. While some public TCRs were present in many individuals, most TCR sequences turned up only very rarely across donors. Because HLA typing was missing for some donors at each locus, association tests included only the typed subset. In the study, approximately 160 TCR beta chains were listed as associated with cytomegalovirus. A cluster of highly shared sequence variants was judged likely to represent a technical artifact of the sequencing pipeline. In this cohort, only TCR beta chains were sequenced, and detectable features were limited by the absence of alpha or paired-chain data.

The library was generated by the immunoSEQ multiplex PCR assay. For the multiplex PCR, a mixture combining 60 forward primers for TCR Vbeta segments and 13 reverse primers for TCR Jbeta segments was used. The CDR3 region of rearranged TCR beta genes was amplified from genomic DNA by a multiplex PCR assay. Amplified TCR beta libraries were sequenced as 87-base-pair reads on the Illumina HiSeq System. Per the original workflow: A later analysis counted tens of millions of unique TCR beta chains across the approximately 700 repertoires, and around 9.9 million of these chains were shared by at least two donors. Raw reads were error-corrected and collapsed into unique sequences by a nearest-neighbor algorithm in which closely related sequences were merged to remove PCR and sequencing errors. Alignment of CDR3 sequences to IMGT reference sequences was used to assign V, D and J gene segments. Each retained sequence needed at least a six-nucleotide match to both a V gene segment and a J gene segment. A rearrangement counted as productive if the CDR3 had no stop codons and remained in frame with V and J, and every other rearrangement counted as non-productive. Following IMGT convention, CDR3 was defined as the stretch from the second conserved V-encoded cysteine up to the conserved J-encoded phenylalanine. In an earlier analysis of 500 to 650 of the donors, sequences lacking an unambiguous match to a single V gene segment were excluded. In an earlier analysis of several hundred of the donors, V segments were called functional above 56.7% productive rearrangements and were called segregating when the between-donor standard deviation exceeded 5%. A statistical classification framework was developed to diagnose cytomegalovirus status using the catalog of TCR beta chain sequences. A later analysis assigned V and J genes by comparing TCR nucleotide sequences with IMGT/GENE-DB human TR gene sequences. The TCRdist pipeline was used in a later analysis to assign CDR3 sequences and most-parsimonious VDJ recombination scenarios. A later analysis defined each TCR beta chain by its CDR3 amino acid sequence plus V-gene family, and excluded reads lacking a unique V-gene family. In a later analysis, 550 to 650 highly shared, low-generation-probability nucleotide sequences were removed to address suspected cross-contamination and a sequencing artifact. In a later analysis, a clonal expansion index for each public chain was calculated from normalized within-repertoire ranks of inferred template counts. In a later analysis, generation probabilities were computed using a VDJ recombination model fitted to out-of-frame rearrangements, and the results were checked against IGoR. A later analysis scored TCR-TCR, TCR-HLA and TCR-CMV co-occurrence with hypergeometric tests, applying a repertoire-size bias correction to TCR pairs. False discovery rates were estimated in a later analysis by permuting HLA or CMV assignments 20 times. In a later analysis, co-occurring TCRs were grouped using DBSCAN, with TCRdist sequence similarity added in when clustering inside HLA-allele-positive subsets. Repertoires with fewer than 30,000 or more than 120,000 public chains, plus five repertoires with anomalous nucleotide sharing, were excluded from co-occurrence clustering. In its TCRdb copy, this immuneACCESS table keeps in-frame sequences only and misses some clones. Where compared with another copy, unresolved V genes explain less than half of these, and the others have no known cause. That table gives V, J and clone size, and the DNA gave D and trimming. The sample table records some 95,000 clones; approximately 72% of these occur just once. The top ten clones comprise about 4% of the sample.

The CDR3 contains 18 residues, cysteine and phenylalanine counted. Only the CDR3 part of the read is kept: 54 bases, read in frame from the first base. Trimmed from V: 5 bases; trimmed from J: 0 bases; junction bases lacking a gene match: 17. In the germline V gene, CDR1 corresponds to SGHRS and CDR2 to YFSETQ. The cohort was made up of 666 healthy bone marrow donors. Cohort members were all nominally healthy when sampled, although unrecorded immune exposures were likely present. The donor was CMV seropositive and was included in the group of 250 to 300 seropositive cohort members. Each donor provided a peripheral blood sample, and peripheral blood mononuclear cells were used for TCR beta sequencing. The Qiagen DNeasy Blood Extraction Kit was used to extract genomic DNA from the blood cell samples. About this clone: Its recognized antigen is unknown. Per-base qualities were not stored, and no clone one base away is much larger.

The V gene is TRBV5-1 and the J gene is TRBJ2-7; the junction holds 7 bases that match TRBD1. The sequenced sample was PBMCs. The sequence came from a woman in her 40s in good health and CMV-seropositive. This receptor has the CDR3 CASSWIPGGGTASYEQYF. The bases read TGCGCCAGCAGTTGGATACCCGGTGGTGGGACAGCCTCCTACGAGCAGTACTTC.